The present entry profiles one T cell receptor (beta chain) with its context. This clonotype was recorded only once. There is no known antigen for this receptor. Per-base qualities were not stored, and no clone one base away is much larger. A lone read gives weak evidence. Reading the label with the study, this specimen's time point is: sample taken at primary tumor resection. Whole RNA extracted from tumor and nontumor lung tissue, or from cryopreserved PBMC samples, was used for TCR sequencing without cell sorting. Samples were obtained from over 70 patients with early-stage, untreated non-small cell lung cancer from the lung TRACERx cohort. Only patients with enough RNA available from two or more tumor regions were chosen for TCR sequencing. This sample was included in a study of spatial heterogeneity in lung cancer (dated by TCRdb to the late 2010s). In terms of the full investigation: More beta-chain than alpha-chain transcripts were consistently detected, likely reflecting higher beta-chain transcript abundance. TCR repertoire features were related to nonsynonymous mutation counts determined by whole-exome sequencing of tumor tissue. In the raw uncorrected reads, each unique combination of TCR and UMI appeared more than ten times on average. TCR alpha and beta repertoires were quantitatively compared across multiple tumor regions, matched nontumor lung and blood in non-small cell lung cancer. Both alpha and beta chains were TCR-sequenced in hundreds of tumor regions, approximately 64 matched nontumor lung samples and around 54 PBMC samples obtained at surgery. What the research found in general, with its limitations: Confirming at a functional level the hypothesis that regional TCRs recognize regional mutations was considered to require additional single-cell paired TCR alpha and beta sequencing. Ubiquitous expanded tumor TCRs were detected in blood more often at tumor resection than at routine follow-up.

The library was generated by 5' RACE. Sequencing was performed on a NextSeq 500. In the TCR library protocol, a unique molecular identifier was attached to each TCR cDNA molecule so that PCR and sequencing errors could be corrected. Concerning the study's data processing: TCR identification, UMI-based error correction and CDR3 extraction were performed with Decombinator tools. Expanded TCRs were defined as those above a frequency of 2 per 1,000, corresponding to the top 1% of the tumor frequency distribution. Rényi diversity was computed with the R vegan package after subsampling each repertoire 100 times to 5,000 TCRs. CDR3 similarity networks were built from amino acid triplet string-kernel similarity, with CDR3s being connected when pairwise similarity was above 0.82. The public reads were run again by TCRdb, first through fastp at Q25 and then through MiXCR, and only productive beta chains were kept. Records with the same CDR3 protein are collapsed into one entry carrying the most frequent genes and DNA. The V and J calls shown here were made by TCRdb, not taken from the authors' results. Present in this sample are tens of thousands of distinct CDR3 sequences, approximately 20% of which were seen just once. About 6.8% of the sample rests with the top ten.

The sample was PBMCs, taken at surgery. This TCR came from a male donor with early-stage non-small cell lung cancer.

The CDR3 in this case is CASSLWGQETQYF. The DNA sequence reads TGTGCCAGCAGTTTATGGGGACAAGAGACCCAGTACTTC. Here the chain combines TRBV27 and TRBJ2-5, with no reliable assignment of the D segment. CDR3 length: 13 amino acids, cysteine to phenylalanine. This entry keeps only the CDR3 DNA: 39 bases, framed from base 1. The CDR1 and CDR2 encoded by the germline V gene (reference sequence) are MNHEY and SMNVEV. Cut back by 1 base and 2 bases, the V and J ends lie 5 bases apart.